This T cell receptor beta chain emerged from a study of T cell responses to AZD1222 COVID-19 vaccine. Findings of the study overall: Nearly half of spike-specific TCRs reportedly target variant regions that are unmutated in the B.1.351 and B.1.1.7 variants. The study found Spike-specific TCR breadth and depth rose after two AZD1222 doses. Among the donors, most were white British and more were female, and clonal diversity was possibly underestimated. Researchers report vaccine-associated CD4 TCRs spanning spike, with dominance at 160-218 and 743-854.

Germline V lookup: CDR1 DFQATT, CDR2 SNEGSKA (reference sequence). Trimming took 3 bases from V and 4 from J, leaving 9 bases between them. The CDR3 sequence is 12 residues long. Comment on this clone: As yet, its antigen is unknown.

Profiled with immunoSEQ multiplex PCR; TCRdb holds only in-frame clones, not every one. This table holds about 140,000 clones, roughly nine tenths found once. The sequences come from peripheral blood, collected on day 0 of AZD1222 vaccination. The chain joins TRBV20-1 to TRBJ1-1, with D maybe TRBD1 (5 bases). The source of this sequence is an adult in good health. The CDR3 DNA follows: TGCAGTGCTAGTAGGGACTCCACTGAAGCTTTCTTT. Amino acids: CSASRDSTEAFF.